The next 24 T cell receptor beta chains were all read from a single sample in a study of blood T cell repertoires in COVID-19. The method was immunoSEQ multiplex PCR; TCRdb's version includes in-frame clones alone and lacks a portion of them. The profile shows roughly 180,000 clones, around four fifths of them singletons. The sequencing input was PBMCs or T cells enriched from blood (not recorded which). These receptors originate from a man aged 35 to 55 who had recovered from COVID-19.

V and J are TRBV18 and TRBJ2-7, with D unclear. This CDR3 comprises 13 residues. V was trimmed by 3 bases and J by 6 bases, leaving 12 bases between them. Looked up from germline, CDR1 is KGHSH and CDR2 is LQKENI. In DNA form, the CDR3 reads TGTGCCAGCTCACCTTCAAAAGCTTCCGAGCAGTACTTC. This encodes CASSPSKASEQYF.

The rearrangement links TRBV19 to TRBJ1-6; unclear D gene. Trimming took 4 bases from V and 7 from J, leaving 23 bases between them. The length of the CDR3 is 18 residues. Germline V gene data show CDR1 as LNHDA and CDR2 as SQIVND (reference sequence). This CDR3 is CASSRGLFTAGGNSPLHF. For the CDR3, the DNA is TGTGCCAGTAGTAGAGGGCTGTTTACAGCCGGAGGGAATTCACCCCTCCACTTT.

The chain joins TRBV4-2 to TRBJ1-6; 8 positions agree with TRBD1. The CDR3 sequence is 17 residues long. Germline V gene sequence: CDR1 LGHNA, CDR2 YNFKEQ. Trimming took 1 base from V and 3 from J; bases not matched to a gene: 5. The CDR3 protein is CASSQADRADYNSPLHF. The DNA for the CDR3 is TGTGCCAGCAGCCAAGCGGACAGGGCTGACTATAATTCACCCCTCCACTTT.

The V and J genes are TRBV6-5 and TRBJ1-2; no firm D call. V lost 6 bases and J 0 bases, leaving 11 bases between the germline ends. Germline CDR1 is MNHEY and CDR2 is SVGAGI. The CDR3 is made up of 14 amino acids. CDR3 nucleotides: TGTGCCAGCAGCCCCCAGCGCCCTAACTATGGCTACACCTTC. It specifies CASSPQRPNYGYTF.

The chain couples TRBV19 to TRBJ1-1, with TRBD1 matching over 7 bases. Germline V lookup: CDR1 LNHDA, CDR2 SQIVND (reference sequence). The CDR3 covers 12 residues. J gave up 4 bases and V 7 bases, and 3 bases lay outside the gene matches. CDR3 amino acids: CASTGGFTEAFF. The CDR3 DNA is TGTGCCAGTACAGGGGGATTCACTGAAGCTTTCTTT. Combining the CDR3 with reference TRBV19 and TRBJ1-1 gives the whole variable domain DGGITQSPKYLFRKEGQNVTLSCEQNLNHDAMYWYRQDPGQGLRLIYYSQIVNDFQKGDIAEGYSVSREKKESFPLTVTSAQKNPTAFYLCASTGGFTEAFFGQGTRLTVV.

This rearrangement joins TRBV2 to TRBJ1-6, with D uncertain. Germline V gene lookup returns CDR1 SNHLY and CDR2 FYNNEI. CDR3 length: 13 amino acids. V lost 3 bases, J lost 9 bases, and 9 bases lay in between. As DNA, the CDR3 is TGTGCCAGCAGTGACCGGGGTAGTTCACCCCTCCACTTT. Translating it yields CASSDRGSSPLHF.

In its sample, this clone was seen a few times. The rearrangement joins TRBV18 to TRBJ1-1, with TRBD1 matching 11 bases. Germline V gives CDR1 KGHSH, CDR2 LQKENI. This CDR3 has 17 residues. V shed 4 bases, J shed 5 bases, and the junction held 12 bases outside the gene matches. The CDR3 DNA reads TGTGCCAGCTCACTACGGGACAGGGGGGATTCGGATACTGAAGCTTTCTTT. It yields the protein CASSLRDRGDSDTEAFF.

The V call is TRBV6-5, the J call TRBJ2-7, with 8 bases identical to TRBD2. V lost 6 bases and J lost 3; bases outside the gene matches: 10. CDR1 is MNHEY and CDR2 is SVGAGI in the germline V gene. CDR3 size: 15 residues. The CDR3 DNA is TGTGCCAGCAGCCCCGCCGACGCGGGAGGCTACGAGCAGTACGTC. It codes for CASSPADAGGYEQYV.

The chain employs TRBV9 and TRBJ2-7, with 9 bases that match TRBD1. V lost 3 bases to trimming and J lost 2 bases; unmatched junction nucleotides: 3. Germline lookup yields CDR1 SGDLS and CDR2 YYNGEE. This CDR3 region has 14 residues. CDR3 amino acids: CASSATGGPYEQYF. For the CDR3, the DNA is TGTGCCAGCAGCGCGACAGGGGGACCCTACGAGCAGTACTTC. Looking up the rest from reference TRBV9 and TRBJ2-7 gives the full variable domain: DSGVTQTPKHLITATGQRVTLRCSPRSGDLSVYWYQQSLDQGLQFLIQYYNGEERAKGNILERFSAQQFPDLHSELNLSSLELGDSALYFCASSATGGPYEQYFGPGTRLTVT.

J is TRBJ2-5 and V is TRBV9; 7 positions match TRBD2. The CDR3 totals 15 residues. Trimming took 0 bases from V and 9 from J; bases not matched to a gene: 11. Germline V gives CDR1 SGDLS, CDR2 YYNGEE. CDR3 nucleotides: TGTGCCAGCAGCGTAGATGGCGGGAGTGGGACGGCCCAGTACTTC. Translated: CASSVDGGSGTAQYF.

CDR3 nucleotide sequence: TGTGCCAGCAGCGTGCGACAGGTTGAAATCCTCCACTTT. Protein: CASSVRQVEILHF. The chain combines TRBV28 with TRBJ1-6; weak D call: TRBD1 (6 bases). With 6 bases removed from V and 15 bases from J, the gap between germline ends came to 18 bases. The CDR3 has 13 residues. CDR1 is MDHEN and CDR2 is SYDVKM in the germline V gene. The full variable domain, its missing parts supplied by reference TRBV28 and TRBJ1-6, is DVKVTQSSRYLVKRTGEKVFLECVQDMDHENMFWYRQDPGLGLRLIYFSYDVKMKEKGDIPEGYSVSREKKERFSLILESASTNQTSMYLCASSVRQVEILHFGNGTRLTVT.

The chain links TRBV3-1 (or the pseudogene TRBV3-2) to TRBJ2-7; tentatively, D is TRBD1 (6 bases). The CDR3 runs to 16 residues. Trimming removed 2 bases at V and 6 bases at J, with 20 bases between. Germline loops: CDR1 LGHDT, CDR2 YNNKEL (reference sequence). The CDR3 spells CASSQRTGMTLTEQYV. The DNA for the CDR3 is TGTGCCAGCAGCCAACGAACAGGGATGACCCTAACCGAGCAGTACGTC.

This clone was detected once. The CDR3 coding sequence is TGCGCCAGCAGCCAAAGACAGGGGTTAGTGAACACCGGGGAGCTGTTTTTT. Its protein is CASSQRQGLVNTGELFF. V usage is TRBV4-3 and J usage is TRBJ2-2; 8 nucleotides align to TRBD1. The CDR3 extends over 17 amino acids. Germline V gives CDR1 LGHNA, CDR2 YSLEER. J was trimmed by 1 base and V by 2 bases; bases with no gene match: 6.

The chain employs TRBV28 and TRBJ2-7, with 8 bases that match TRBD1. CDR1 is MDHEN and CDR2 is SYDVKM in the germline V gene. The ends lost 5 bases at V and 2 bases at J; junction bases unmatched: 8. The CDR3 runs to 15 residues. In DNA form, the CDR3 reads TGTGCCAGCAGTCCCTCGGGACAGGAAGCCTACGAGCAGTACTTC. This gives the protein CASSPSGQEAYEQYF. Supplemented by reference TRBV28 and TRBJ2-7, the full variable domain reads DVKVTQSSRYLVKRTGEKVFLECVQDMDHENMFWYRQDPGLGLRLIYFSYDVKMKEKGDIPEGYSVSREKKERFSLILESASTNQTSMYLCASSPSGQEAYEQYFGPGTRLTVT.

The chain employs TRBV6-5 and TRBJ2-1; D not resolved. Trimming cost V 6 bases and J 0 bases, with 9 bases left between them. The germline V gene encodes CDR1 MNHEY and CDR2 SVGAGI. The CDR3 is 14 amino acids. Here the CDR3 reads CASRNYNSYNEQFF. CDR3 DNA: TGTGCCAGCAGGAACTACAACTCCTACAATGAGCAGTTCTTC.

The V call is TRBV28, the J call TRBJ2-7, with D hard to call. In germline, CDR1 is MDHEN, CDR2 SYDVKM. The germline V and J ends were trimmed by 5 bases and 2 bases, with 13 bases remaining between them. This CDR3 region has 14 residues. CDR3 DNA sequence: TGTGCCAGCAGTCCTACCTCTACTGCCTACGAGCAGTACTTC. Translating it yields CASSPTSTAYEQYF. The variable domain in full, with the rest retrieved from reference TRBV28 and TRBJ2-7, is DVKVTQSSRYLVKRTGEKVFLECVQDMDHENMFWYRQDPGLGLRLIYFSYDVKMKEKGDIPEGYSVSREKKERFSLILESASTNQTSMYLCASSPTSTAYEQYFGPGTRLTVT.

This chain links TRBV6-5 with TRBJ1-1; 7 positions agree with TRBD1. Trimming cost V 1 base and J 8 bases; bases outside gene matches: 4. Germline-derived CDR1 and CDR2 are MNHEY and SVGAGI. This CDR3 is 13 amino acids long. The CDR3 DNA reads TGTGCCAGCAGTTACTTAGGGGGCCTAGAAGCTTTCTTT. Translation gives CASSYLGGLEAFF.

The chain joins TRBV3-1 (or the pseudogene TRBV3-2) to TRBJ1-3; D is undetermined. V was shortened by 5 bases and J by 6 bases, with 17 bases between the two germline ends. This CDR3 contains 15 residues. Germline V CDR1 and CDR2: LGHDT, YNNKEL (reference sequence). The CDR3 DNA is TGTGCCAGCAGCGTCGGTATTCAGGCTACAAACACCATATATTTT. This encodes CASSVGIQATNTIYF.

The rearrangement uses TRBV27 and TRBJ2-1; tentative D call: TRBD2 (5 bases). The germline CDR1 and CDR2 sequences are MNHEY and SMNVEV (reference sequence). V gave up 6 bases and J gave up 6 bases, with 12 bases separating them. This CDR3 has 13 amino acids. DNA for the CDR3: TGTGCCAGCAGCTCCGGGGTTTCCAATGAGCAGTTCTTC. Encoded protein: CASSSGVSNEQFF.

V gene TRBV6-2 or TRBV6-3 combines with J gene TRBJ2-1; D possibly corresponds to TRBD1 (6 bases). Germline-derived CDR1 and CDR2 are MNHEY and SVGEGT. V lost 2 bases, J lost 4 bases, and 18 bases lay in between. The CDR3 has 17 residues. The CDR3 bases are TGTGCCAGCAGTTACCCTAGGTCCGGGACACCGTACAATGAGCAGTTCTTC. Translation: CASSYPRSGTPYNEQFF.

The chain is built from TRBV30 and TRBJ2-7; the match to TRBD1 covers 7 bases. Germline V gene data show CDR1 as GTSNPN and CDR2 as SVGIG (reference sequence). The CDR3 length is 15 residues. After removal of 0 bases from V and 7 bases from J, the junction contained 12 bases not matched to a gene. CDR3 nucleotides: TGTGCCTGGAGTGTACGAGGGCAGGGGGTAGGAGAGCAGTACTTC. Translated, it gives CAWSVRGQGVGEQYF.

The V and J genes are TRBV28 and TRBJ2-1, with 9 bases that match TRBD2. The CDR3 totals 15 residues. The germline CDR1 and CDR2 sequences are MDHEN and SYDVKM. V dropped 9 bases and J dropped 0; count of bases not matched to a gene: 6. This CDR3 reads CASSGSIGSYNEQFF. In nucleotides, the CDR3 is TGTGCCAGTAGCGGGAGTATCGGCTCCTACAATGAGCAGTTCTTC.

The V gene is TRBV29-1, the J gene TRBJ1-1, with a weak D call TRBD1 (6 bases). Germline V CDR1 and CDR2: SQVTM, ANQGSEA. This CDR3 comprises 13 residues. V was pared by 1 base and J by 4 bases, with 10 bases between. CDR3 coding DNA: TGCAGCGTTGAAGCGGGGGGCGGCACTGAAGCTTTCTTT. This encodes CSVEAGGGTEAFF.

This clone was observed once. The chain links TRBV3-1 (or the pseudogene TRBV3-2) to TRBJ2-1; D is unclear. CDR3 length: 15 residues. In germline, CDR1 is LGHDT, CDR2 YNNKEL (reference sequence). Trimming left V 1 base short and J 1 base short, with 8 bases between. In DNA form, the CDR3 reads TGTGCCAGCAGCCAAGGCCAGGAATCCTACAATGAGCAGTTCTTC. Its protein product is CASSQGQESYNEQFF.